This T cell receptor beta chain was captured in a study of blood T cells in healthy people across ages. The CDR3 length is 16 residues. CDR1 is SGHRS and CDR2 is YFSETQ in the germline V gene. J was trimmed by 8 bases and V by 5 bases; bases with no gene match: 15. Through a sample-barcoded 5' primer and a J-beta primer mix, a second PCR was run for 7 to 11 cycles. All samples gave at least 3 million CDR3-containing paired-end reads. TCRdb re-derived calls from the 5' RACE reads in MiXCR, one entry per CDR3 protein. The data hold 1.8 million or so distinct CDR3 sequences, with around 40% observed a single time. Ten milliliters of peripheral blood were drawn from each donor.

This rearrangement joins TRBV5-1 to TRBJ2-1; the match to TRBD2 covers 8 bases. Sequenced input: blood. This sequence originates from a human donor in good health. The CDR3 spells CASSSLTGGRFDEQFF. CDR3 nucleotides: TGCGCCAGCAGTTCACTTACGGGGGGGAGGTTCGATGAGCAGTTCTTC.